This T cell receptor beta chain was found in a study of Ad26.COV2.S vaccination and SARS-CoV-2 variants. Profiled with immunoSEQ multiplex PCR; TCRdb holds only in-frame clones, not every one. There are around 350,000 clones in the sample; approximately 85% occur only once, and 3.3% lies in the top ten. The sample's treatment: some 20 received Ad26.COV2.S at low or high dose, single or two shots; 5 received placebo; per-sample allocation not given. Day 63 after the first vaccine or placebo injection was the time point for sampling. The input for sequencing was peripheral blood, taken in a trial of Ad26.COV2.S vaccine versus placebo. The sequence was collected from a person between 18 and 60 years old who received the Ad26.COV2.S COVID-19 vaccine or a placebo.

The CDR3 loop reads CASSSPYWDYGYTF. The CDR3 nucleotides read TGTGCCAGCAGCTCCCCGTATTGGGACTATGGCTACACCTTC. The chain couples TRBV7-9 to TRBJ1-2; no firm D call. Germline assignment: CDR1 SEHNR and CDR2 FQNEAQ (reference sequence). The V end was cut by 4 bases, the J end by 3 bases, with 12 bases between. This CDR3 is 14 amino acids long. The variable domain in full, completed from reference TRBV7-9 and TRBJ1-2, reads DTGVSQNPRHKITKRGQNVTFRCDPISEHNRLYWYRQTLGQGPEFLTYFQNEAQLEKSRLLSDRFSAERPKGSFSTLEIQRTEQGDSAMYLCASSSPYWDYGYTFGSGTRLTVV.